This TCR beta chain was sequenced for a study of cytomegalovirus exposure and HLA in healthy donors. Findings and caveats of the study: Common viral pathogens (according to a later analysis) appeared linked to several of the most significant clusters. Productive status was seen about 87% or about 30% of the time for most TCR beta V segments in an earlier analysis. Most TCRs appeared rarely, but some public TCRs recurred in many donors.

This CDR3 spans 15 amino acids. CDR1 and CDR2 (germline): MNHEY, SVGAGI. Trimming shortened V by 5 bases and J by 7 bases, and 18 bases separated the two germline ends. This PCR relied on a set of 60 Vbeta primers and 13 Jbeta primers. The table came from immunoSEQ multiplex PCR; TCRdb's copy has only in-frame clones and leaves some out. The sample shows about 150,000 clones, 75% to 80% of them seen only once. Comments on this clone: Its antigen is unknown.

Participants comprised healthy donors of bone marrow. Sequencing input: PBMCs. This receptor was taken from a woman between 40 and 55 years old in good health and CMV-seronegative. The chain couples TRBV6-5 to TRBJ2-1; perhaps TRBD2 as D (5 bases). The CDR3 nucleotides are TGTGCCAGCAGTCTTCGGGATCAGCTGTGGAATGAGCAGTTCTTC. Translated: CASSLRDQLWNEQFF.